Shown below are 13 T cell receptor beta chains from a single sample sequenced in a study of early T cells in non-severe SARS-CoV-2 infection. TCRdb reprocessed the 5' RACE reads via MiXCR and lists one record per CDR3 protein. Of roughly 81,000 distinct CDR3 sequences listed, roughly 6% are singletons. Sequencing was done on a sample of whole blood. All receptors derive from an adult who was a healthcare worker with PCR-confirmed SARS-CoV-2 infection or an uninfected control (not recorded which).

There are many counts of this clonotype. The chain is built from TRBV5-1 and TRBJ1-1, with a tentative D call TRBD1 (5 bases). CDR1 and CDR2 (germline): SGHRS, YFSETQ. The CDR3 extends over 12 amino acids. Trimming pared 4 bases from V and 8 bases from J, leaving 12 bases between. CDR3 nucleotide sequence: TGCGCCAGCAGCGTGGATCAGGGAGAAGCTTTCTTT. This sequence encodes CASSVDQGEAFF.

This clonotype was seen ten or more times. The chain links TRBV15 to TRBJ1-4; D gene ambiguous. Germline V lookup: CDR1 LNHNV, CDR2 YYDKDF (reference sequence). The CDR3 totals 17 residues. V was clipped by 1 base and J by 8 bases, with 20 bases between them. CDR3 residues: CATSRVGRIDVEEKLFF. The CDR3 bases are TGTGCCACCAGCAGAGTCGGGAGGATAGATGTAGAAGAAAAACTGTTTTTT.

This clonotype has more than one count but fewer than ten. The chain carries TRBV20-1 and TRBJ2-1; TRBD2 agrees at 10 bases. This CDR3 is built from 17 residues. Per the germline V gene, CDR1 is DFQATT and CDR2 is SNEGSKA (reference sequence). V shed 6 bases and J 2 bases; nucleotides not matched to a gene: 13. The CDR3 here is CSARAVAGGVTYNEQFF. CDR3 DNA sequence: TGCAGTGCCAGGGCGGTAGCGGGGGGTGTAACCTACAATGAGCAGTTCTTC.

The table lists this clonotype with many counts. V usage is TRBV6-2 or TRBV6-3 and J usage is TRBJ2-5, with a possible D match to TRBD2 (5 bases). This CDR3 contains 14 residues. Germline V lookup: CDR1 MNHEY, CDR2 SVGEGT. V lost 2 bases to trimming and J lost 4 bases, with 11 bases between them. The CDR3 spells CASSYGASGETQYF. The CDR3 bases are TGTGCCAGCAGTTACGGCGCCAGCGGAGAGACCCAGTACTTC.

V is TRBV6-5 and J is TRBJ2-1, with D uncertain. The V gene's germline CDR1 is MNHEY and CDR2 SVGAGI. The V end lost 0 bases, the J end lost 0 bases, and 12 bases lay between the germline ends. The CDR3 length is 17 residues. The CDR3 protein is CASSYSIVPSSYNEQFF. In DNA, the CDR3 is TGTGCCAGCAGTTACTCGATCGTGCCGAGCTCCTACAATGAGCAGTTCTTC.

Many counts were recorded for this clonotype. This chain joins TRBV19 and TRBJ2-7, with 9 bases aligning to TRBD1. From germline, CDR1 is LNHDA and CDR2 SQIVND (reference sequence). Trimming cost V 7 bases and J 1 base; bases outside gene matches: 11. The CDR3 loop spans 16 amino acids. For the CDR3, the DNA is TGTGCCAGTACCAACCGTACAGGGGGCAGGTCCTACGAGCAGTACTTC. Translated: CASTNRTGGRSYEQYF.

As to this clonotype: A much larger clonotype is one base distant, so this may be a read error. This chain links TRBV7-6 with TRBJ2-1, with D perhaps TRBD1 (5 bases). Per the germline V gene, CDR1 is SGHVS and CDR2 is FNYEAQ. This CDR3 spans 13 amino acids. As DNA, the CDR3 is TGTGCCAGCAGCTCCCGACAGATCAATCAGCAGTTCTTC. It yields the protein CASSSRQINQQFF.

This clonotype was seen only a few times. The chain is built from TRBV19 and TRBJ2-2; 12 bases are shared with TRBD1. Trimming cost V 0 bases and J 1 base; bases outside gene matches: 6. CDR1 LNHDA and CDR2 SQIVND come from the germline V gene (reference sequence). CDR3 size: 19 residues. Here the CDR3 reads CASSIDRDRGPLNTGELFF. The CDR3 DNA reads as TGTGCCAGTAGTATAGACCGGGACAGGGGGCCTTTGAACACCGGGGAGCTGTTTTTT.

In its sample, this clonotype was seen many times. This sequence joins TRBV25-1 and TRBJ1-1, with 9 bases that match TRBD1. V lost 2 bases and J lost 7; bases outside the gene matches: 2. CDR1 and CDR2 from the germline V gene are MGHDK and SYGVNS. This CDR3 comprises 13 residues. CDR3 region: CASSEGTGLEAFF. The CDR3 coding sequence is TGTGCCAGCAGTGAAGGGACAGGGCTTGAAGCTTTCTTT.

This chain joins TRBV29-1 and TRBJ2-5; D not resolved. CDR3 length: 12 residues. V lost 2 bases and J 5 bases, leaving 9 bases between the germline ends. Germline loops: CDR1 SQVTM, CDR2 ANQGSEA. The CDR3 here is CSVEWGRETQYF. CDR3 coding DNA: TGCAGCGTTGAATGGGGTAGGGAGACCCAGTACTTC.

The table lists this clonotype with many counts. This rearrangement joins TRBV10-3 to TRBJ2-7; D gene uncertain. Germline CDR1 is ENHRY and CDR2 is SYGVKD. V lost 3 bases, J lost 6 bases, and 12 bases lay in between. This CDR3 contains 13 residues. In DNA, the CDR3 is TGTGCCATCAGTGAAGCACAGATCGCCGAGCAGTACTTC. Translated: CAISEAQIAEQYF.

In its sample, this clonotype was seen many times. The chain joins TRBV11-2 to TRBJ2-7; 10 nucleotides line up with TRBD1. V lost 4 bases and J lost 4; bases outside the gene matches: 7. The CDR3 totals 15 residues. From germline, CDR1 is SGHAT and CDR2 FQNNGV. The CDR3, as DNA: TGTGCCAGCAGCTCAAGAGACAGGGGGCTTTACGAGCAGTACTTC. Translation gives CASSSRDRGLYEQYF.

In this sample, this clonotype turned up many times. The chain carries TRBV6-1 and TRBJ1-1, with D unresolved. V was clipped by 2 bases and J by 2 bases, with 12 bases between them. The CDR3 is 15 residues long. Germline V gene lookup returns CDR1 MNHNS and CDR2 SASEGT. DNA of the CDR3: TGTGCCAGCAGTGAAAATTGGGGAGCCAACACTGAAGCTTTCTTT. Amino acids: CASSENWGANTEAFF.